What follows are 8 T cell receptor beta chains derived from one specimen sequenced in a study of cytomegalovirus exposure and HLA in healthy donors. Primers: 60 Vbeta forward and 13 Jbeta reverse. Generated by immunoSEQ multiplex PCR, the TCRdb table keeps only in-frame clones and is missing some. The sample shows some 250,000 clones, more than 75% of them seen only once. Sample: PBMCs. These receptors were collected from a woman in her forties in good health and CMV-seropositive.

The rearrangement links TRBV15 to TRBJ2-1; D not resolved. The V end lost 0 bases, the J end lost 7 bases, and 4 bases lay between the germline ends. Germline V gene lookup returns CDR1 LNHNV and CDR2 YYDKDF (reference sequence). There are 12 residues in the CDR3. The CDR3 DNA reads TGTGCCACCAGCAGAGATCGTAATGAGCAGTTCTTC. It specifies CATSRDRNEQFF.

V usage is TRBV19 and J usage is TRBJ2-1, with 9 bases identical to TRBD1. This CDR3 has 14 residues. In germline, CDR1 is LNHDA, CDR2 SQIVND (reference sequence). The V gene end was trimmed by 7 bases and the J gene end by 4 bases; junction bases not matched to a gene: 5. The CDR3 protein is CASNPGTGYNEQFF. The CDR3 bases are TGTGCCAGTAATCCCGGGACAGGGTACAATGAGCAGTTCTTC.

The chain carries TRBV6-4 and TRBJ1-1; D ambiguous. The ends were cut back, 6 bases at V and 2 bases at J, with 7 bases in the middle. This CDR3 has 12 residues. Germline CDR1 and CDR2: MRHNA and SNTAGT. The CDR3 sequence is CASSGENTEAFF. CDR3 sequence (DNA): TGTGCCAGCAGCGGGGAAAACACTGAAGCTTTCTTT.

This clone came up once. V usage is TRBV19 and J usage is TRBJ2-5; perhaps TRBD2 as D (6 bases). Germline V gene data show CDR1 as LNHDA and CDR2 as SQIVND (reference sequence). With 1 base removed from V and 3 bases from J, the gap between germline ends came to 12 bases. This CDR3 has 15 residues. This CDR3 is CASSIGDGGEETQYF. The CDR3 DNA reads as TGTGCCAGTAGTATAGGGGACGGCGGGGAAGAGACCCAGTACTTC.

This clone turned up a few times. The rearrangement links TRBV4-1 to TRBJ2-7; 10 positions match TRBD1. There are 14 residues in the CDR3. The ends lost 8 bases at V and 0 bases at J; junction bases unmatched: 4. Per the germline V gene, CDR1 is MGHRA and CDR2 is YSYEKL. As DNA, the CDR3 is TGCGCCAGCCAGGGACAGGGGTCCTCCTACGAGCAGTACTTC. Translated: CASQGQGSSYEQYF.

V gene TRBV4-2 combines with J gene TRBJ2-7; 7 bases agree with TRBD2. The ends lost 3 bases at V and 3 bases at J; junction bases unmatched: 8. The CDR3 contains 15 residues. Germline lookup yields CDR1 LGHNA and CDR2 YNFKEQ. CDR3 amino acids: CASSQAYREDYEQYF. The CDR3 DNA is TGTGCCAGCAGCCAGGCCTACCGGGAGGACTACGAGCAGTACTTC.

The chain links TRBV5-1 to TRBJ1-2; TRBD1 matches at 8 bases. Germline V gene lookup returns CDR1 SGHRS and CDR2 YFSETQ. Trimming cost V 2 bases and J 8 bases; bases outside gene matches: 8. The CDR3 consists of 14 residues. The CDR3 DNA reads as TGCGCCAGCAGCTTTACAGGGGGAAGTATGGGCTACACCTTC. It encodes CASSFTGGSMGYTF.

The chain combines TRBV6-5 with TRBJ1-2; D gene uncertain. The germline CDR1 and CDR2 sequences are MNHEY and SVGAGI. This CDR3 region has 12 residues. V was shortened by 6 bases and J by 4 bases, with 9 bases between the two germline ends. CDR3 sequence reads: CASSPGSYGYTF. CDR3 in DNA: TGTGCCAGCAGCCCCGGGAGCTATGGCTACACCTTC.